One sample yielded the 21 T cell receptor beta chains listed below, sequenced in a study of cytomegalovirus exposure and HLA in healthy donors. Primers for the PCR totalled 60 Vbeta and 13 Jbeta. Assay used: immunoSEQ multiplex PCR; TCRdb lists only in-frame clones, some missing. The sample has tens of thousands of clones; 60% to 85% are singletons. Input material: PBMCs. The receptors stem from a man in his forties in good health and CMV-seronegative.

This chain uses TRBV19 with TRBJ2-5; 9 positions match TRBD2. Trimming cost V 4 bases and J 5 bases; bases outside gene matches: 8. The CDR3 sequence is 15 residues long. Germline V gene data show CDR1 as LNHDA and CDR2 as SQIVND (reference sequence). The CDR3 DNA is TGTGCCAGTAGTAGGGTCGCTAGCGGGACGGAGACCCAGTACTTC. Encoded protein: CASSRVASGTETQYF. The full variable domain, completed using reference TRBV19 and TRBJ2-5, is DGGITQSPKYLFRKEGQNVTLSCEQNLNHDAMYWYRQDPGQGLRLIYYSQIVNDFQKGDIAEGYSVSREKKESFPLTVTSAQKNPTAFYLCASSRVASGTETQYFGPGTRLLVL.

The V and J genes are TRBV5-1 and TRBJ2-7; 9 bases align to TRBD1. The CDR3 is 14 residues long. The trim removed 3 bases at V and 3 bases at J, leaving 4 bases unmatched. Germline V CDR1 and CDR2: SGHRS, YFSETQ. CDR3: CASSSGQGGYEQYF. The CDR3 nucleotides are TGCGCCAGCAGCTCGGGACAGGGTGGCTACGAGCAGTACTTC.

In its sample, this clone was seen once. The chain has TRBV6-5 and TRBJ1-1; D is uncertain. The CDR3 sequence is 15 residues long. V lost 3 bases and J 0 bases, leaving 11 bases between the germline ends. Looked up from germline, CDR1 is MNHEY and CDR2 is SVGAGI. The CDR3 DNA reads TGTGCCAGCAGTTATGCGCCGTCTATGAACACTGAAGCTTTCTTT. Amino acids: CASSYAPSMNTEAFF.

The rearrangement uses TRBV7-8 and TRBJ1-5; TRBD1 might be the D (6 bases). Trimming stripped 1 base from V and 5 bases from J, with 15 bases between. This CDR3 is built from 16 residues. Germline lookup yields CDR1 SGHVS and CDR2 FQNEAQ. The CDR3 is CASSLETGWDHQPQHF. CDR3 coding DNA: TGTGCCAGCAGCTTAGAGACAGGATGGGATCATCAGCCCCAGCATTTT.

CDR3 sequence (DNA): TGTGCCAGCAGATCCCCGGTCGGGAGCAATCAGCCCCAGCATTTT. Its translation: CASRSPVGSNQPQHF. The rearrangement uses TRBV28 and TRBJ1-5, with D unresolved. The CDR3 loop spans 15 amino acids. Trimming cost V 6 bases and J 1 base, with 13 bases left between them. Per germline, CDR1 MDHEN and CDR2 SYDVKM.

V is TRBV6-5 and J is TRBJ1-2; TRBD1 matches at 8 bases. Trimming cost V 6 bases and J 1 base; bases outside gene matches: 7. The length of the CDR3 is 15 residues. Germline-derived CDR1 and CDR2 are MNHEY and SVGAGI. The CDR3 here is CASSQYDRGNYGYTF. CDR3 coding DNA: TGTGCCAGCAGCCAATACGACAGGGGTAACTATGGCTACACCTTC.

The table lists this clone with a few counts. This rearrangement joins TRBV9 to TRBJ2-2, with TRBD1 identical over 10 bases. This CDR3 is built from 15 residues. CDR1 is SGDLS, CDR2 YYNGEE, per germline. J lost 6 bases, V lost 2 bases, and 4 bases had no gene match. The CDR3 protein is CASSVRQGAAGELFF. The CDR3 DNA sequence: TGTGCCAGCAGCGTTCGACAGGGGGCAGCCGGGGAGCTGTTTTTT.

The V gene is TRBV5-1, the J gene TRBJ2-1, with 7 bases identical to TRBD1. V shed 4 bases and J 0 bases; nucleotides not matched to a gene: 4. The CDR3 is 15 residues long. From germline, CDR1 is SGHRS and CDR2 YFSETQ. CDR3 loop: CASSPGQSSYNEQFF. In DNA, the CDR3 is TGCGCCAGCAGCCCGGGACAGAGCTCCTACAATGAGCAGTTCTTC.

The chain is built from TRBV6-5 and TRBJ1-2, with 8 nucleotides matching TRBD1. Germline CDR1 and CDR2: MNHEY and SVGAGI. The CDR3 has 14 residues. V shed 4 bases and J 2 bases; nucleotides not matched to a gene: 3. The DNA of the CDR3 is TGTGCCAGCAGTTCAGGGGGCGGCAACTATGGCTACACCTTC. It yields the protein CASSSGGGNYGYTF.

The chain carries TRBV11-2 and TRBJ2-7, with D maybe TRBD1 (5 bases). Deletions cut 5 bases from V and 1 base from J, with 18 bases between. CDR3 length: 16 amino acids. Germline CDR1 SGHAT, CDR2 FQNNGV. The CDR3 protein is CASSLSILRGSYEQYF. For the CDR3, the DNA is TGTGCCAGCAGCCTGTCGATACTTAGGGGTTCCTACGAGCAGTACTTC.

The chain employs TRBV9 and TRBJ2-1; 10 nucleotides match TRBD1. The ends lost 4 bases at V and 2 bases at J; junction bases unmatched: 9. Germline V gene data show CDR1 as SGDLS and CDR2 as YYNGEE. The CDR3 extends over 17 amino acids. The CDR3 here is CASSTRTGGLPYNEQFF. CDR3 bases: TGTGCCAGCAGCACGCGGACAGGGGGTTTACCCTACAATGAGCAGTTCTTC.

Concerning this clone: At the DNA level, this CDR3 is encoded by other sequences in the same sample as well. The chain recombines TRBV7-8 with TRBJ1-2, with a possible D match to TRBD1 (6 bases). Germline V CDR1 and CDR2: SGHVS, FQNEAQ. V gave up 4 bases and J gave up 5 bases, with 11 bases separating them. The CDR3 runs 13 residues. CDR3 in DNA: TGTGCCAGCAGCTCGGGGGGCGGATATGGCTACACCTTC. It codes for CASSSGGGYGYTF.

The chain links TRBV5-5 to TRBJ1-5, with a tentative D call TRBD1 (6 bases). CDR1 is SGHKS and CDR2 is YYEKEE in the germline V gene (reference sequence). The CDR3 is 15 amino acids. Between the trimmed V and J ends, which lost 2 bases and 0 bases, there was a span of 9 bases. CDR3 DNA: TGTGCCAGCAGCTTTTCGGACAGTAGCAATCAGCCCCAGCATTTT. It encodes CASSFSDSSNQPQHF. Variable domain in full (rest from reference TRBV5-5 and TRBJ1-5): DAGVTQSPTHLIKTRGQQVTLRCSPISGHKSVSWYQQVLGQGPQFIFQYYEKEERGRGNFPDRFSARQFPNYSSELNVNALLLGDSALYLCASSFSDSSNQPQHFGDGTRLSIL.

The V gene is TRBV4-1, the J gene TRBJ2-5; TRBD2 matches 9 bases. CDR1 and CDR2 from the germline V gene are MGHRA and YSYEKL. The CDR3 has 15 amino acids. The J segment lost 1 base and the V segment lost 10 bases, leaving 10 bases of the junction unmatched. The CDR3, as DNA: TGCGCCACAACCCGGTTAGCGGGAGTCCAAGAGACCCAGTACTTC. Its protein product is CATTRLAGVQETQYF.

The V and J genes are TRBV4-1 and TRBJ2-3, with 9 bases aligning to TRBD2. Losses at the gene ends were 3 bases for V and 0 bases for J; bases not matched to a gene: 7. Per the germline V gene, CDR1 is MGHRA and CDR2 is YSYEKL. The CDR3 spans 17 residues. CDR3 coding DNA: TGCGCCAGCAGCCAGTTCGGTAGCGGGAGTAGCACAGATACGCAGTATTTT. This translates into CASSQFGSGSSTDTQYF.

The chain joins TRBV6-6 to TRBJ2-1, with 9 bases aligning to TRBD1. The trim removed 4 bases at V and 7 bases at J, leaving 8 bases unmatched. Germline V gene lookup returns CDR1 MNHNY and CDR2 SVGAGI (reference sequence). The CDR3 covers 15 residues. The chain's CDR3 is CASSFQGQGMNEQFF. CDR3 bases: TGTGCCAGCAGTTTTCAGGGACAGGGAATGAATGAGCAGTTCTTC.

The chain's CDR3 is CASSHEVVNQETQYF. CDR3 in DNA: TGTGCCAGCAGCCATGAGGTTGTTAACCAAGAGACCCAGTACTTC. The chain employs TRBV5-4 and TRBJ2-5, with D unclear. In germline, CDR1 is SGHNT, CDR2 YYREEE (reference sequence). The CDR3 is 15 amino acids. Trimming pared 4 bases from V and 0 bases from J, leaving 13 bases between.

The chain combines TRBV12-5 with TRBJ2-1; maybe TRBD2 (6 bases). The ends were cut back, 6 bases at V and 7 bases at J, with 19 bases in the middle. This CDR3 has 15 residues. Germline CDR1 LGHNT, CDR2 FRNRAP. The chain's CDR3 is CASGLGSLSSNEQFF. The CDR3 DNA is TGTGCTAGTGGCCTCGGGAGTCTGTCGAGTAATGAGCAGTTCTTC.

V usage is TRBV6-4 and J usage is TRBJ2-1; 11 bases map to TRBD2. The CDR3 is 20 residues long. V was pared by 0 bases and J by 4 bases, with 14 bases of the junction left unmatched. In germline, CDR1 is MRHNA, CDR2 SNTAGT. The CDR3 sequence is CASSDSRRLAGGVNYNEQFF. The CDR3 nucleotides are TGTGCCAGCAGTGACTCCCGTCGTTTAGCGGGAGGGGTGAATTACAATGAGCAGTTCTTC.

V gene TRBV6-5 combines with J gene TRBJ1-1; D may be TRBD1 (6 bases). V lost 3 bases and J lost 7, with 15 bases in between. Germline-derived CDR1 and CDR2 are MNHEY and SVGAGI. CDR3 length: 14 residues. CDR3 amino acids: CASSYPGQTGEAFF. The CDR3 region has the DNA TGTGCCAGCAGTTATCCTGGACAGACCGGTGAAGCTTTCTTT.

The rearrangement uses TRBV5-1 and TRBJ1-3; TRBD1 aligns across 7 bases. Germline V gene sequence: CDR1 SGHRS, CDR2 YFSETQ. V dropped 6 bases and J dropped 2; count of bases not matched to a gene: 5. This CDR3 spans 14 amino acids. The CDR3 reads CASTGGQPGNTIYF. CDR3 bases: TGCGCCAGCACTGGGGGACAGCCTGGAAACACCATATATTTT.